These 23 T cell receptor beta chains came from one sample sequenced in a study of cytomegalovirus exposure and HLA in healthy donors. With 60 Vbeta and 13 Jbeta primers, the PCR was carried out. Some clones are missing from TCRdb's copy, which holds only in-frame ones; the method was immunoSEQ multiplex PCR. The profile covers over 150,000 clones, with roughly three quarters appearing a single time and around 3% taken by the ten largest. The sequenced material came from PBMCs. All receptors derive from a male donor in good health and CMV-seronegative.

This chain uses TRBV28 with TRBJ2-7; maybe TRBD2 (6 bases). V shed 5 bases and J shed 2 bases, with 10 bases lying between them. The germline V gene encodes CDR1 MDHEN and CDR2 SYDVKM. The CDR3 consists of 13 residues. As DNA, the CDR3 is TGTGCCAGCAGTCGGTCGGGAGCCTACGAGCAGTACTTC. Encoded protein: CASSRSGAYEQYF.

This clone was counted only a few times. The rearrangement joins TRBV28 to TRBJ2-4; no firm D call. Trimming removed 6 bases at V and 0 bases at J, with 6 bases between. This CDR3 region has 13 residues. CDR1 MDHEN and CDR2 SYDVKM come from the germline V gene. This CDR3 reads CASRHIAKNIQYF. CDR3 nucleotide sequence: TGTGCCAGCAGGCACATAGCCAAAAACATTCAGTACTTC. The complete variable domain, with remaining parts taken from reference TRBV28 and TRBJ2-4, reads DVKVTQSSRYLVKRTGEKVFLECVQDMDHENMFWYRQDPGLGLRLIYFSYDVKMKEKGDIPEGYSVSREKKERFSLILESASTNQTSMYLCASRHIAKNIQYFGAGTRLSVL.

With regard to this clone: The same CDR3 also results from other DNA sequences found in this sample. J is TRBJ1-1 and V is TRBV30; no firm D call. Germline V lookup: CDR1 GTSNPN, CDR2 SVGIG (reference sequence). V lost 0 bases to trimming and J lost 4 bases, with 9 bases between them. This CDR3 is built from 13 residues. CDR3: CAWSVSGGTEAFF. In DNA, the CDR3 is TGTGCCTGGAGTGTATCGGGTGGCACTGAAGCTTTCTTT.

This clone was picked up a small number of times. This chain joins TRBV6-1 and TRBJ1-1; 7 bases agree with TRBD1. J was trimmed by 2 bases and V by 5 bases; bases with no gene match: 8. Looked up from germline, CDR1 is MNHNS and CDR2 is SASEGT. The CDR3 covers 15 residues. CDR3 region: CASSSSGQPNTEAFF. For the CDR3, the DNA is TGTGCCAGCAGTAGTTCGGGACAGCCAAACACTGAAGCTTTCTTT.

This rearrangement joins TRBV14 to TRBJ2-7; D remains unclear. CDR3 size: 13 residues. The V and J ends lost 0 bases and 3 bases respectively, with 6 bases between them. Germline CDR1 SGHDN, CDR2 FVKESK. CDR3 DNA: TGTGCCAGCAGCCAAGATCCTAGCTACGAGCAGTACTTC. Translation gives CASSQDPSYEQYF.

This clone showed up just a few times. V is TRBV30 and J is TRBJ2-1; TRBD2 might be the D (5 bases). The CDR3 is 12 residues long. The V end lost 5 bases, the J end lost 8 bases, and 13 bases lay between the germline ends. CDR1 GTSNPN and CDR2 SVGIG come from the germline V gene (reference sequence). The CDR3 loop is CAWDLAAYEQFF. CDR3 coding DNA: TGTGCCTGGGACCTAGCTGCCTATGAGCAGTTCTTC.

This chain links TRBV10-2 with TRBJ2-5, with D perhaps matching TRBD1 (6 bases). The J call may be faulty, since TRBJ2-7 better matches the DNA end. Germline lookup yields CDR1 WSHSY and CDR2 SAAADI. This CDR3 is 14 amino acids long. The DNA for the CDR3 is TGCGCCAGCACCATAGGGGGATTCAACTACGAGCAGTACTTC. Translating it yields CASTIGGFNYEQYF.

CDR3 residues: CASSRSGNYGYTF. Here the CDR3 DNA reads TGTGCCAGTAGTAGATCGGGGAACTATGGCTACACCTTC. This chain uses TRBV19 with TRBJ1-2; no clear D. The CDR3 contains 13 residues. Germline CDR1 LNHDA, CDR2 SQIVND (reference sequence). The ends were cut back, 4 bases at V and 2 bases at J, with 8 bases in the middle.

This clone came up once. The chain carries TRBV28 and TRBJ2-5; maybe TRBD2 (6 bases). There are 16 residues in the CDR3. Germline V gives CDR1 MDHEN, CDR2 SYDVKM. Trimming pared 7 bases from V and 4 bases from J, leaving 22 bases between. The CDR3 protein is CASTPTVGGGRETQYF. The CDR3 DNA sequence: TGTGCCAGCACCCCTACCGTGGGAGGCGGGCGAGAGACCCAGTACTTC.

This chain uses TRBV10-3 with TRBJ2-2; 8 bases align to TRBD2. V trimming: 3 bases; J trimming: 9 bases; junction bases outside the gene matches: 3. Germline V gene data show CDR1 as ENHRY and CDR2 as SYGVKD. The CDR3 sequence is 13 residues long. The CDR3, as DNA: TGTGCCATCAGTGACCGGGAGGGGCGGGAGCTGTTTTTT. This codes for CAISDREGRELFF.

A note on this clone: An end of the junction does not agree with germline; a read error may underlie this. The CDR3 spells CANSSTGTSREQYF. CDR3 DNA: TGTGCCAACAGTTCCACAGGGACTAGCCGCGAGCAGTACTTC. The chain links TRBV6-5 to TRBJ2-7; 9 nucleotides line up with TRBD2. CDR3 size: 14 residues. Germline V CDR1 and CDR2: MNHEY, SVGAGI.

The V and J genes are TRBV5-4 and TRBJ2-1; 9 nucleotides match TRBD2. The V and J ends lost 4 bases and 0 bases, in that order; junction bases with no gene match: 14. This CDR3 contains 19 residues. Germline V gene data show CDR1 as SGHNT and CDR2 as YYREEE (reference sequence). CDR3 in amino acids: CASSPRRASGAGSYNEQFF. CDR3 DNA sequence: TGTGCCAGCAGCCCCAGAAGGGCTAGCGGGGCCGGCTCCTACAATGAGCAGTTCTTC.

This chain uses TRBV27 with TRBJ1-5; D gene unclear. The V gene's germline CDR1 is MNHEY and CDR2 SMNVEV (reference sequence). V was shortened by 4 bases and J by 3 bases, with 13 bases between the two germline ends. The CDR3 runs to 15 residues. The CDR3 DNA follows: TGTGCCAGCAGTTCCGGGCGGGCGGCCAATCAGCCCCAGCATTTT. This translates into CASSSGRAANQPQHF.

CDR3 sequence: CASSKRGDRSSGNTIYF. The CDR3 DNA reads TGTGCCAGCAGCAAAAGGGGGGACAGAAGCTCTGGAAACACCATATATTTT. The rearrangement links TRBV7-9 to TRBJ1-3; TRBD1 matches 7 bases. Germline CDR1 SEHNR, CDR2 FQNEAQ (reference sequence). The V and J ends lost 5 bases and 0 bases, in that order; junction bases with no gene match: 10. The CDR3 runs to 17 residues.

The chain links TRBV6-6 to TRBJ1-6, with D perhaps matching TRBD1 (6 bases). The CDR3 has 14 residues. V shed 6 bases and J shed 10 bases, with 16 bases lying between them. Germline lookup yields CDR1 MNHNY and CDR2 SVGAGI (reference sequence). CDR3 sequence: CASSYREVGSPLHF. The CDR3 DNA sequence: TGTGCCAGCAGCTACAGGGAGGTAGGGTCACCCCTCCACTTT.

V and J are TRBV6-1 and TRBJ1-1, with 8 bases fitting TRBD1. V shed 5 bases, J shed 1 base, and the junction held 3 bases outside the gene matches. Germline V gives CDR1 MNHNS, CDR2 SASEGT. The CDR3 has 14 residues. CDR3 in DNA: TGTGCCAGCAGTCAAACAGGGGGGAACACTGAAGCTTTCTTT. Residues: CASSQTGGNTEAFF.

The chain uses TRBV28 and TRBJ2-5; possibly TRBD2 for D (5 bases). The CDR3 spans 14 residues. V lost 2 bases, J lost 5 bases, and 12 bases lay in between. From germline, CDR1 is MDHEN and CDR2 SYDVKM. CDR3 protein: CASSLMRVGETQYF. The CDR3 nucleotides are TGTGCCAGCAGTTTAATGCGGGTGGGGGAGACCCAGTACTTC. The full variable domain, with the rest looked up from reference TRBV28 and TRBJ2-5, is DVKVTQSSRYLVKRTGEKVFLECVQDMDHENMFWYRQDPGLGLRLIYFSYDVKMKEKGDIPEGYSVSREKKERFSLILESASTNQTSMYLCASSLMRVGETQYFGPGTRLLVL.

The chain joins TRBV6-5 to TRBJ2-5; the match to TRBD1 covers 7 bases. The J call may be in error: the DNA end matches TRBJ2-7 better. Germline values: CDR1 MNHEY, CDR2 SVGAGI. The CDR3 has 13 residues. The CDR3 loop reads CASRRQGRNEQYF. CDR3 DNA sequence: TGTGCCAGCAGGAGACAGGGACGAAACGAGCAGTACTTC.

The V gene is TRBV7-2, the J gene TRBJ2-1, with 7 bases fitting TRBD2. Per germline, CDR1 SGHTA and CDR2 FQGNSA. The CDR3 extends over 14 amino acids. The J segment lost 10 bases and the V segment lost 0 bases, leaving 6 bases of the junction unmatched. The CDR3 reads CASSLAREIQEQFF. The CDR3 DNA sequence: TGTGCCAGCAGCTTAGCGCGGGAGATTCAGGAGCAGTTCTTC.

The V and J genes are TRBV7-2 and TRBJ1-1; TRBD1 might be the D (6 bases). Germline V gene sequence: CDR1 SGHTA, CDR2 FQGNSA. There are 15 residues in the CDR3. Trimming left V 1 base short and J 5 bases short, with 14 bases between. The CDR3 reads CASSLGGGRGTEAFF. For the CDR3, the DNA is TGTGCCAGCAGCTTAGGCGGGGGCAGGGGTACTGAAGCTTTCTTT.

This clone was observed a handful of times. The CDR3 here is CASSLDTDTQYF. Here the CDR3 DNA reads TGTGCCAGCAGCCTCGACACGGATACGCAGTATTTT. The genes are TRBV7-2 and TRBJ2-3; D remains unclear. CDR1 and CDR2 from the germline V gene are SGHTA and FQGNSA. The V end was cut by 5 bases, the J end by 6 bases, with 9 bases between. The CDR3 has 12 residues.

The chain has TRBV30 and TRBJ1-2; 7 bases align to TRBD1. The V gene end was trimmed by 2 bases and the J gene end by 0 bases; junction bases not matched to a gene: 6. Germline lookup yields CDR1 GTSNPN and CDR2 SVGIG (reference sequence). The CDR3 is 15 residues long. DNA of the CDR3: TGTGCCTGGAGTTTCCAGGGGACAGCTAACTATGGCTACACCTTC. As protein: CAWSFQGTANYGYTF. The full variable domain, its missing parts supplied by reference TRBV30 and TRBJ1-2, is SQTIHQWPATLVQPVGSPLSLECTVEGTSNPNLYWYRQAAGRGLQLLFYSVGIGQISSEVPQNLSASRPQDRQFILSSKKLLLSDSGFYLCAWSFQGTANYGYTFGSGTRLTVV.

V gene TRBV28 combines with J gene TRBJ2-1; 11 bases agree with TRBD2. Per germline, CDR1 MDHEN and CDR2 SYDVKM. This CDR3 is built from 16 residues. V lost 5 bases, J lost 6 bases, and 9 bases stayed unmatched. This CDR3 reads CASSPWTSGWGNEQFF. As DNA, the CDR3 is TGTGCCAGCAGTCCGTGGACTAGCGGGTGGGGCAATGAGCAGTTCTTC.